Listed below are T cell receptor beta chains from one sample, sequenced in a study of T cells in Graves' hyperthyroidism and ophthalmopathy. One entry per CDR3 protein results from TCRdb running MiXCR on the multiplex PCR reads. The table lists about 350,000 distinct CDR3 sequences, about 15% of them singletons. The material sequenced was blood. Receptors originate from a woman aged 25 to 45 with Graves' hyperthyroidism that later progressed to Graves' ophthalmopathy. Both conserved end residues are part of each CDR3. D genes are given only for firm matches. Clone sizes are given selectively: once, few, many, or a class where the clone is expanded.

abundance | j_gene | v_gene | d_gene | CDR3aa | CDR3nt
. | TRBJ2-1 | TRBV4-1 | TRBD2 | CASSQDEGLGYEQFF | TGCGCCAGCAGCCAAGATGAAGGACTAGGGTATGAGCAGTTCTTC
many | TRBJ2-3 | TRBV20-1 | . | CSARDSSGNTDTQYF | TGCAGTGCTAGAGATAGTAGCGGTAACACAGATACGCAGTATTTT
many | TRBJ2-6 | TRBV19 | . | CASRALSGANVLTF | TGTGCCAGTAGAGCTCTCTCTGGGGCCAACGTCCTGACTTTC
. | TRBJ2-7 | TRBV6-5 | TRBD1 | CASSLGRDRGYYEQYF | TGTGCCAGCAGTTTGGGGCGAGACAGGGGATACTACGAGCAGTACTTC
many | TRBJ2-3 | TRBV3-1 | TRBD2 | CASSQHGRSTDTQYF | TGTGCCAGCAGCCAACACGGGAGGAGCACAGATACGCAGTATTTT
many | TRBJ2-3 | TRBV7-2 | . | CASSRVLTDTQYF | TGTGCCAGCAGCCGTGTGTTGACCGATACGCAGTATTTT
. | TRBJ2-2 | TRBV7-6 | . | CASSPRTATGELFF | TGTGCCAGCAGCCCAAGGACAGCCACCGGGGAGCTGTTTTTT
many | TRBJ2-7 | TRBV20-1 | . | CSARDSRGGLSEQYF | TGCAGTGCTAGAGATTCGAGGGGGGGCCTCTCCGAGCAGTACTTC
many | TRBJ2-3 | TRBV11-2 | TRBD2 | CASSLYTPVWGGGKEGTDTQYF | TGTGCCAGCAGCTTATATACCCCCGTGTGGGGCGGGGGTAAGGAGGGCACAGATACGCAGTATTTT
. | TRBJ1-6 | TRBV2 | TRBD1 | CASSEWTGGLSPLHF | TGTGCCAGCAGCGAATGGACAGGGGGCTTGTCACCCCTCCACTTT
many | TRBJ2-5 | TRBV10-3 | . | CASRPLAQETQYF | TGTGCCTCCCGGCCGCTGGCTCAAGAGACCCAGTACTTC
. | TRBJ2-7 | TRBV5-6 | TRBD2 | CASSRPSGPYEQYF | TGTGCCAGCAGCCGTCCTAGCGGCCCCTACGAGCAGTACTTC
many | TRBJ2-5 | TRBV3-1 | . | CASSQDSGGGRKTQYF | TGTGCCAGCAGCCAAGATTCGGGCGGGGGCCGGAAGACCCAGTACTTC
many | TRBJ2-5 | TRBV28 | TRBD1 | CASIRQGERMDTVLEAQYF | TGTGCCAGCATCCGACAGGGGGAACGGATGGACACGGTGTTGGAGGCCCAGTACTTC
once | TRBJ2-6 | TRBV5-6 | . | CASSFDPSSGANVLTF | TGTGCCAGCAGCTTCGACCCGAGCTCTGGGGCCAACGTCCTGACTTTC
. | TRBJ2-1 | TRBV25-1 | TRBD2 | CASSGGARSNEQFF | TGTGCCAGCAGCGGGGGGGCGAGATCCAATGAGCAGTTCTTC
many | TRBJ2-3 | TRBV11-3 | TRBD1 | CASSWGTGGPTDTQYF | TGTGCCAGCAGCTGGGGGACAGGGGGCCCCACAGATACGCAGTATTTT